Listed below are T cell receptor beta chains from one sample, sequenced in a study of T cells in Graves' hyperthyroidism and ophthalmopathy. TCRdb reprocessed the multiplex PCR reads with MiXCR, giving one entry per CDR3 protein. The table records a few hundred thousand distinct CDR3 sequences, approximately 15% of them present only once. The sample consisted of blood. Receptors originate from a woman aged 40 to 50 with Graves' ophthalmopathy. CDR3s include the opening cysteine and the closing phenylalanine or tryptophan. D genes are given only for firm matches. Some rows mark clone size as missing; the rest say once, few, many or name a class of expanded clone.

TRBJ1-1 NA TRBV11-2 few CASSRISTNTEAFF TGTGCCAGCAGCCGGATCTCTACGAACACTGAAGCTTTCTTT
TRBJ1-1 TRBD1 TRBV19 many CASSSGQALGTEAFF TGTGCCAGTAGCAGCGGACAGGCCTTAGGGACTGAAGCTTTCTTT
TRBJ2-1 TRBD2 TRBV14 NA CASSQASGRSSYNEQFF TGTGCCAGCAGCCAGGCTAGCGGGAGGAGCTCCTACAATGAGCAGTTCTTC
TRBJ2-7 TRBD1 TRBV6-1 many CASNPGDRAYEQYF TGTGCCAGCAACCCTGGGGACAGGGCCTACGAGCAGTACTTC
TRBJ2-3 TRBD2 TRBV28 many CASSSFSGRAPLGGTQYF TGTGCCAGCAGTTCCTTCAGCGGGAGGGCCCCCCTCGGGGGTACGCAGTATTTT
TRBJ1-1 NA TRBV6-1 many CASSDHRVGHTEAFF TGTGCCAGCAGTGACCACAGAGTAGGCCACACTGAAGCTTTCTTT
TRBJ1-4 NA TRBV11-2 many CASSRTGSANEKLFF TGTGCCAGCAGCCGAACGGGGAGCGCTAATGAAAAACTGTTTTTT
TRBJ1-5 NA TRBV18 few CASSPREGTGNQPQHF TGTGCCAGCTCACCACGGGAGGGAACAGGCAATCAGCCCCAGCATTTT
TRBJ1-4 NA TRBV28 NA CASSLNGGVKLFF TGTGCCAGCAGCTTGAATGGGGGCGTAAAACTGTTTTTT
TRBJ2-1 TRBD2 TRBV5-1 many CASSLEPGTSSNEQFF TGCGCCAGCAGCTTGGAGCCCGGGACTAGCAGCAATGAGCAGTTCTTC
TRBJ1-2 NA TRBV20-1 many CSARSYRQSRRYGYTF TGCAGTGCTAGGTCGTACAGGCAGAGCCGACGCTATGGCTACACCTTC
TRBJ2-7 TRBD1 TRBV20-1 many CSASSDRGRLAAYEQYF TGCAGTGCTAGTTCGGACAGGGGAAGGCTCGCCGCTTACGAGCAGTACTTC
TRBJ2-2 NA TRBV6-1 NA CASKRTRGGTNTGELFF TGTGCCAGCAAGAGGACTAGAGGGGGGACGAACACCGGGGAGCTGTTTTTT
TRBJ2-5 NA TRBV6-5 NA CASSSQSSVETQYF TGTGCCAGCAGTTCGCAGTCCTCGGTGGAGACCCAGTACTTC
TRBJ2-7 TRBD1 TRBV28 many CASSPGTGGLLSYEQYF TGTGCCAGCAGTCCAGGGACAGGGGGTTTACTCTCCTACGAGCAGTACTTC
TRBJ2-5 TRBD2 TRBV7-9 NA CASSGSSRLAGGGFHQETQYF TGTGCCAGCAGCGGGAGCTCGAGACTAGCGGGAGGAGGGTTCCACCAAGAGACCCAGTACTTC
TRBJ1-2 TRBD1 TRBV7-9 few CASSPSNRGNYGYTF TGTGCCAGCAGCCCAAGCAACAGGGGGAATTATGGCTACACCTTC
TRBJ2-1 TRBD2 TRBV20-1 few CSASLAGGLDEQFF TGCAGTGCTAGCCTAGCGGGAGGCCTGGATGAGCAGTTCTTC
TRBJ2-6 NA TRBV3-1 NA CASSQGAAGANVLTF TGTGCCAGCAGCCAAGGAGCGGCTGGGGCCAACGTCCTGACTTTC
TRBJ1-6 TRBD1 TRBV7-8 few CASQLTRTGPDSPLHF TGTGCCTCCCAGCTTACCCGGACAGGCCCAGATTCACCCCTCCACTTT
TRBJ2-3 TRBD1 TRBV12-3/TRBV12-4 many CASSLETGVTGTQYF TGTGCCAGCAGTTTAGAAACAGGGGTCACAGGTACGCAGTATTTT
TRBJ2-1 TRBD1 TRBV20-1 many CSARQGGTGGFGAYNEQFF TGCAGTGCTAGACAGGGAGGGACAGGGGGGTTCGGGGCCTACAATGAGCAGTTCTTC
TRBJ2-1 TRBD2 TRBV19 NA CASSIEAGGGYNEQFF TGTGCCAGTAGTATAGAGGCCGGGGGAGGGTACAATGAGCAGTTCTTC
TRBJ1-3 NA TRBV5-1 few CASSPGQTNTIYF TGCGCCAGCAGCCCAGGACAGACAAACACCATATATTTT
TRBJ1-1 NA TRBV18 many CASSPPGREGTEAFF TGTGCCAGCTCACCACCTGGCAGGGAGGGCACTGAAGCTTTCTTT
TRBJ1-2 NA TRBV2 many CASKSGPYGYTF TGTGCCAGCAAGTCGGGGCCTTATGGCTACACCTTC
TRBJ2-7 NA TRBV27 few CARGEQYF TGTGCCAGGGGAGAGCAGTACTTC
TRBJ2-4 NA TRBV12-3/TRBV12-4 NA CASSPGAPKNIQYF TGTGCCAGCAGCCCGGGGGCTCCCAAAAACATTCAGTACTTC
TRBJ2-1 NA TRBV6-1 many CASSEDSSYNEQFF TGTGCCAGCAGTGAAGACAGCTCCTACAATGAGCAGTTCTTC
TRBJ1-6 NA TRBV6-5 few CASSYESGSYNSPLHF TGTGCCAGCAGTTACGAATCAGGGTCCTATAATTCACCCCTCCACTTT
TRBJ2-3 TRBD2 TRBV11-3 NA CASSSTGTSGNTQYF TGTGCCAGCAGCTCCACCGGGACTAGCGGGAATACGCAGTATTTT
TRBJ2-1 NA TRBV18 NA CASSAFEGTYNEQFF TGTGCCAGCTCAGCGTTTGAGGGTACCTACAATGAGCAGTTCTTC
TRBJ2-3 TRBD1 TRBV12-3/TRBV12-4 NA CASSWGDRGSDTQYF TGTGCCAGCAGTTGGGGGGACAGGGGTTCAGATACGCAGTATTTT
TRBJ1-6 NA TRBV27 NA CASSFRSTRSSPLHF TGTGCCAGCAGTTTTAGGTCAACTAGGAGTTCACCCCTCCACTTT
TRBJ2-7 NA TRBV6-2/TRBV6-3 many CASGLTGAYEQYF TGTGCCAGCGGATTAACGGGGGCCTACGAGCAGTACTTC